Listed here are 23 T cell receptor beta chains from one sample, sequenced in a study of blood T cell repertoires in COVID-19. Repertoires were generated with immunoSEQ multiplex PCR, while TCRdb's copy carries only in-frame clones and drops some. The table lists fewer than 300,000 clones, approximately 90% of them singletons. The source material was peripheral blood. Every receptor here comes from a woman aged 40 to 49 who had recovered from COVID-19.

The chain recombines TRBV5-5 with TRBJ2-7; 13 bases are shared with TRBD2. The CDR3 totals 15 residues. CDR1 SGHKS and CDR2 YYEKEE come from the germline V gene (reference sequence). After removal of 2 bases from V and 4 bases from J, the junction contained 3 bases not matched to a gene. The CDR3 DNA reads TGTGCCAGCAGCTTCAGGACTAGCGGGAGATACGAGCAGTACGTC. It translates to CASSFRTSGRYEQYV.

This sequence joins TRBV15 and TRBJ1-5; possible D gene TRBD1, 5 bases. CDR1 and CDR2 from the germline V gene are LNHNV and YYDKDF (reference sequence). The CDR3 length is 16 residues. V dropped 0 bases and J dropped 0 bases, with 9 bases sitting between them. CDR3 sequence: CATSREQVYSNQPQHF. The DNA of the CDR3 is TGTGCCACCAGCAGAGAACAGGTCTATAGCAATCAGCCCCAGCATTTT.

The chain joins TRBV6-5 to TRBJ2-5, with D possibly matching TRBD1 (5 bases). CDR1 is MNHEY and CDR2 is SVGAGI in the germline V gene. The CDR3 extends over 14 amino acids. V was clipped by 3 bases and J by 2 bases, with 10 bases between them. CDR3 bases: TGTGCCAGCAGTTATGGGGCAGCGCAAGAGACCCAGTACTTC. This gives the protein CASSYGAAQETQYF.

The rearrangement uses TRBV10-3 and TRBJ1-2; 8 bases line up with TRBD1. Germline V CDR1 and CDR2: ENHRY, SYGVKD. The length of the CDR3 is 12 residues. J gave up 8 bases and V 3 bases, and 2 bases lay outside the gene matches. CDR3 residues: CAISDSGGGYTF. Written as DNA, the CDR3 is TGTGCCATCAGTGATTCAGGGGGCGGCTACACCTTC.

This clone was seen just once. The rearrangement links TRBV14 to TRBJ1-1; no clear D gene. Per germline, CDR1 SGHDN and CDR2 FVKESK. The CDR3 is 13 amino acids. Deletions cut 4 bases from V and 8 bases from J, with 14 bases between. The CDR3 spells CASSPLANREAFF. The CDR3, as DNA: TGTGCCAGCAGCCCCCTAGCCAATCGGGAAGCTTTCTTT.

CDR3 coding DNA: TGTGCCAGCAGTACAGGACAGGGGGTCCTTTACGAGCAGTACTTC. It encodes CASSTGQGVLYEQYF. This chain joins TRBV25-1 and TRBJ2-7, with 10 bases that match TRBD1. The CDR3 runs 15 residues. The ends lost 5 bases at V and 4 bases at J; junction bases unmatched: 8. In germline, CDR1 is MGHDK, CDR2 SYGVNS.

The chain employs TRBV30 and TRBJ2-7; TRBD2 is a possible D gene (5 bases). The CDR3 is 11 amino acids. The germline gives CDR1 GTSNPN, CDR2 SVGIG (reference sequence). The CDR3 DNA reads TGTGCTACTAGGATATCCTACGAGCAGTACTTC. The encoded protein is CATRISYEQYF.

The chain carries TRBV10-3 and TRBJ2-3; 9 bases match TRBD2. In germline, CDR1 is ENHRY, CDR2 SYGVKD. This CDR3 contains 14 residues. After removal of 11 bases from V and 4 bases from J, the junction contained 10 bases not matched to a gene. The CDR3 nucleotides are TGTGCCGCGGCTAGCGGGATCGGCGCAGATACGCAGTATTTT. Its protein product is CAAASGIGADTQYF.

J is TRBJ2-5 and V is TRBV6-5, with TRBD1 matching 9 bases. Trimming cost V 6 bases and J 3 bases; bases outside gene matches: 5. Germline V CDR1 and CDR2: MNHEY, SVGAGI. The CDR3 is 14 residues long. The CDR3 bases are TGTGCCAGCAGGGACAGGGGAAATGAAGAGACCCAGTACTTC. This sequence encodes CASRDRGNEETQYF.

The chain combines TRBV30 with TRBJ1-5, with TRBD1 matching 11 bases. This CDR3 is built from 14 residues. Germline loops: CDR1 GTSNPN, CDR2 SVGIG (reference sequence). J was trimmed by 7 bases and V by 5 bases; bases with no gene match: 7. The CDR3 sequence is CAWARTGGYQPQHF. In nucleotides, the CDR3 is TGTGCCTGGGCCAGGACAGGGGGCTACCAGCCCCAGCATTTT. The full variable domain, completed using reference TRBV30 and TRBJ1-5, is SQTIHQWPATLVQPVGSPLSLECTVEGTSNPNLYWYRQAAGRGLQLLFYSVGIGQISSEVPQNLSASRPQDRQFILSSKKLLLSDSGFYLCAWARTGGYQPQHFGDGTRLSIL.

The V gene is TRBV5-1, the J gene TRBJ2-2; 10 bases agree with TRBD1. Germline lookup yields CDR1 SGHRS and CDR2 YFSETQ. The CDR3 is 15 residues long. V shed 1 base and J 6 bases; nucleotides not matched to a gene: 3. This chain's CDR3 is CASSLRQGAAGELFF. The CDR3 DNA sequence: TGCGCCAGCAGCTTGCGACAGGGGGCCGCCGGGGAGCTGTTTTTT.

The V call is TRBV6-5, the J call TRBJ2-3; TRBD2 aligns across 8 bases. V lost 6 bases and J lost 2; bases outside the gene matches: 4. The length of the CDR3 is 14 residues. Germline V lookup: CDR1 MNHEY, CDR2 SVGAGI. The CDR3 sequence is CASRPGGATDTQYF. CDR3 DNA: TGTGCCAGCAGGCCGGGGGGGGCCACAGATACGCAGTATTTT.

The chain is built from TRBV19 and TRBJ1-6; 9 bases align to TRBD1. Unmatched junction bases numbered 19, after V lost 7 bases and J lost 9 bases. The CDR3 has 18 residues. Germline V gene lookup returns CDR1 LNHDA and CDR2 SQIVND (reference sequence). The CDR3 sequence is CASTFFLPGQGSSSPLHF. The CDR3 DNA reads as TGTGCCAGTACCTTTTTCCTACCGGGACAGGGCAGTAGTTCACCCCTCCACTTT.

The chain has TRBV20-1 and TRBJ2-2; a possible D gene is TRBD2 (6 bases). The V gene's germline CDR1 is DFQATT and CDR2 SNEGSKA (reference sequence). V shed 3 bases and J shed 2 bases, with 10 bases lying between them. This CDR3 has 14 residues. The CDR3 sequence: CSASGGTNTGELFF. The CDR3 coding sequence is TGCAGTGCTAGTGGTGGGACTAACACCGGGGAGCTGTTTTTT.

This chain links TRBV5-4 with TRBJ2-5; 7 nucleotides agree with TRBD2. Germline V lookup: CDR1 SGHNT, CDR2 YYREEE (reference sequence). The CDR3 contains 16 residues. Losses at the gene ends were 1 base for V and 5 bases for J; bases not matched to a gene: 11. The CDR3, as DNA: TGTGCCAGCAGCTTGTCTAGCGGTCCCCCGGGGGAGACCCAGTACTTC. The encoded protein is CASSLSSGPPGETQYF.

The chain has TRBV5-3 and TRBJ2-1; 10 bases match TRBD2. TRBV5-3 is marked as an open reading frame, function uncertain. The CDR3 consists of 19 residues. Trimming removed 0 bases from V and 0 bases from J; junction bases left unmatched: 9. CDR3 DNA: TGTGCCAGAAGCTTGGCGGGTAGCGGGAGGTGGTGCTCCTACAATGAGCAGTTCTTC. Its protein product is CARSLAGSGRWCSYNEQFF.

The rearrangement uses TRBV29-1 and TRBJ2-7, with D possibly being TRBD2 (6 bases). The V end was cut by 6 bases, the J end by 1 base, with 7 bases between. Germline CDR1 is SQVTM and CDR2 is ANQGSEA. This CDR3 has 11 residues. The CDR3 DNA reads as TGCAGCGTGGAGGGGTCCTACGAGCAGTACTTC. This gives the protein CSVEGSYEQYF.

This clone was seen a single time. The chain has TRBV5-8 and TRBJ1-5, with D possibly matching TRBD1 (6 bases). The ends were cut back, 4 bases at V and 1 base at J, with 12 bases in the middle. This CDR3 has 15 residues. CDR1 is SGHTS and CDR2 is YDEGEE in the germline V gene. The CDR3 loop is CASSPRGVSNQPQHF. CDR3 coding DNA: TGTGCCAGCAGCCCCAGGGGAGTGAGCAATCAGCCCCAGCATTTT.

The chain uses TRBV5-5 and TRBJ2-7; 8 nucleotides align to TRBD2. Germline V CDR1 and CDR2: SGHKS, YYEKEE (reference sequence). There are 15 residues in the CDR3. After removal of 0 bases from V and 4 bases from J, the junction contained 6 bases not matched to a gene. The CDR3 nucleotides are TGTGCCAGCAGCTTGGGAGGGACTAGAGGTTACGAGCAGTACGTC. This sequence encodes CASSLGGTRGYEQYV.

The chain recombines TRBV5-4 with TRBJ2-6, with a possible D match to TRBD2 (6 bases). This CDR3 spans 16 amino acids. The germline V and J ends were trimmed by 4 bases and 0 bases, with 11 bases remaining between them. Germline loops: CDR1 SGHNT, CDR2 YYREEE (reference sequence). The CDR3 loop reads CASSPPGDSGANVLTF. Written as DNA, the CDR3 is TGTGCCAGCAGCCCCCCGGGGGACTCTGGGGCCAACGTCCTGACTTTC.

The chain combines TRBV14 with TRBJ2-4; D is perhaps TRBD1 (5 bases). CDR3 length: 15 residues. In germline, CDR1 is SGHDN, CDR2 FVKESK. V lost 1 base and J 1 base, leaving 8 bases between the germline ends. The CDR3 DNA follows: TGTGCCAGCAGCCAAGGTGGACATGCCAAAAACATTCAGTACTTC. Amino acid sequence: CASSQGGHAKNIQYF.

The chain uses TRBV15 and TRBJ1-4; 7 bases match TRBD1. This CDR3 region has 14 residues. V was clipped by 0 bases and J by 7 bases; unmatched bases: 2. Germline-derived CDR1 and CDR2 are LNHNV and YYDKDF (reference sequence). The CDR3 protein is CATSRDRGSEKLFF. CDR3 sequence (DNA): TGTGCCACCAGCAGAGACAGGGGGAGTGAAAAACTGTTTTTT.

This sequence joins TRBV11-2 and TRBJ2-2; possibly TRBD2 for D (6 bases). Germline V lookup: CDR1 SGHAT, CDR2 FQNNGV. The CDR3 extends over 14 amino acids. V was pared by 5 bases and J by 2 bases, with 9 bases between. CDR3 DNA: TGTGCCAGCAGCGCCGGGGGAAACACCGGGGAGCTGTTTTTT. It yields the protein CASSAGGNTGELFF.